The 18 T cell receptor beta chains below all came from one sample that was sequenced in a study of post-analysis software for immune sequencing data. The antigens for these receptors are not known. Regarding the study as a whole: Patients had higher frequencies than controls of roughly five TRBV segments, including TRBV5-6, TRBV5-1 and TRBV20-1.

Unique-molecular-identifier-tagged TCR beta cDNA libraries were used. TCRdb recomputed calls from the PCR reads with MiXCR, one row per CDR3 protein. The sample has roughly 800,000 distinct CDR3 sequences, approximately 50% seen once. Sequenced sample: blood. The receptors derive from a girl aged 10-17 years with multiple sclerosis.

This clonotype has a handful of counts. The chain links TRBV3-1 to TRBJ1-2; no clear D gene. The germline V gene encodes CDR1 LGHDT and CDR2 YNNKEL (reference sequence). Trimming took off 0 bases at V and 5 bases at J, with 7 bases between the two ends. The CDR3 length is 13 residues. The CDR3 DNA sequence: TGTGCCAGCAGCCAAGAAGAGTATTATGGCTACACCTTC. Residues: CASSQEEYYGYTF.

This clonotype was picked up a small number of times. The V call is TRBV29-1, the J call TRBJ2-5; a possible D gene is TRBD1 (6 bases). CDR3 size: 13 residues. The V and J ends lost 6 bases and 5 bases respectively, with 16 bases between them. Germline CDR1 SQVTM, CDR2 ANQGSEA. CDR3 sequence reads: CSVVQQGWETQYF. CDR3 nucleotides: TGCAGCGTGGTCCAACAGGGATGGGAGACCCAGTACTTC.

This chain joins TRBV29-1 and TRBJ2-4; unclear D gene. Germline V gene sequence: CDR1 SQVTM, CDR2 ANQGSEA. Deletions cut 4 bases from V and 4 bases from J, with 11 bases between. The CDR3 consists of 13 residues. The CDR3 DNA reads TGCAGCGTTGTCGGCCAGCGTAAAAACATTCAGTACTTC. Amino acid sequence: CSVVGQRKNIQYF.

The genes are TRBV24-1 and TRBJ2-1; D ambiguous. V gave up 3 bases and J gave up 10 bases, with 12 bases separating them. Germline V CDR1 and CDR2: KGHDR, SFDVKD. The CDR3 is made up of 13 amino acids. The CDR3: CATSDGPIGEQFF. The CDR3 DNA reads as TGTGCCACCAGTGATGGTCCCATCGGGGAGCAGTTCTTC.

This clonotype was seen a handful of times. V usage is TRBV5-5 and J usage is TRBJ1-2, with D perhaps TRBD1 (6 bases). CDR3 size: 16 residues. Between the trimmed V and J ends, which lost 3 bases and 8 bases, there was a span of 23 bases. Germline CDR1 and CDR2: SGHKS and YYEKEE (reference sequence). CDR3 bases: TGTGCCAGCAGCTACATCAACCCGGACAGAGGAGGAGGCTACACCTTC. Its translation: CASSYINPDRGGGYTF.

The V call is TRBV10-3, the J call TRBJ1-2, with D tentatively TRBD1 (5 bases). The CDR3 loop spans 13 amino acids. Trimming took 3 bases from V and 7 from J, leaving 12 bases between them. The germline V gene encodes CDR1 ENHRY and CDR2 SYGVKD. CDR3 nucleotide sequence: TGTGCCATCAGTGATGGGGGAAGAGGTGGCTACACCTTC. It yields the protein CAISDGGRGGYTF.

This clonotype was picked up a small number of times. J is TRBJ2-1 and V is TRBV15; D gene unclear. Deletions cut 4 bases from V and 12 bases from J, with 13 bases between. Looked up from germline, CDR1 is LNHNV and CDR2 is YYDKDF (reference sequence). The CDR3 has 12 amino acids. CDR3 sequence: CATSNENRWQFF. DNA for the CDR3: TGTGCCACCAGCAATGAGAATCGGTGGCAGTTCTTC. Supplemented by reference TRBV15 and TRBJ2-1, the full variable domain reads DAMVIQNPRYQVTQFGKPVTLSCSQTLNHNVMYWYQQKSSQAPKLLFHYYDKDFNNEADTPDNFQSRRPNTSFCFLDIRSPGLGDTAMYLCATSNENRWQFFGPGTRLTVL.

At least ten counts were recorded for this clonotype. The chain couples TRBV12-3 or TRBV12-4 to TRBJ2-7; 8 nucleotides line up with TRBD2. J was trimmed by 0 bases and V by 6 bases; bases with no gene match: 4. The CDR3 spans 14 residues. The CDR3 bases are TGTGCCAGCAGCCCGGGAGGGAGCTCCTACGAGCAGTACTTC. Translated: CASSPGGSSYEQYF.

The rearrangement uses TRBV6-5 and TRBJ1-2; 7 bases are a match to TRBD1. J lost 5 bases, V lost 8 bases, and 14 bases had no gene match. The CDR3 covers 15 residues. Per the germline V gene, CDR1 is MNHEY and CDR2 is SVGAGI. The CDR3 DNA reads TGTGCCAGCCGGGCCACACCAGGGGGACGGTATGGCTACACCTTC. Its translation is CASRATPGGRYGYTF.

The chain joins TRBV6-1 to TRBJ2-6; D could derive from TRBD1 or TRBD2 (6 bases each). This CDR3 comprises 14 residues. Trimming removed 4 bases from V and 4 bases from J, with 8 bases in between. Germline CDR1 and CDR2: MNHNS and SASEGT. The CDR3: CASSGGAGANVLTF. For the CDR3, the DNA is TGTGCCAGCAGTGGGGGGGCCGGGGCCAACGTCCTGACTTTC.

This sequence joins TRBV6-5 and TRBJ2-1; maybe TRBD2 (5 bases). Germline-derived CDR1 and CDR2 are MNHEY and SVGAGI. V lost 5 bases and J 9 bases, leaving 11 bases between the germline ends. This CDR3 contains 12 residues. The CDR3 loop reads CASSQPGFEQFF. As DNA, the CDR3 is TGTGCCAGCAGTCAGCCGGGGTTTGAGCAGTTCTTC.

To note about this clonotype: Germline and junction disagree at one end, which may indicate a read error. V gene TRBV7-2 combines with J gene TRBJ2-1; the match to TRBD2 covers 11 bases. The CDR3 length is 14 residues. The germline V gene encodes CDR1 SGHTA and CDR2 FQGNSA. In DNA form, the CDR3 reads TGTGCCAGCAGCTGGGGGACTAGCGGTAATGAGCAATTCTTC. As protein: CASSWGTSGNEQFF.

This clonotype was seen a few times. The chain links TRBV3-1 to TRBJ1-6; 9 bases are shared with TRBD1. Trimming cost V 1 base and J 7 bases; bases outside gene matches: 14. Germline CDR1 reads LGHDT; CDR2 reads YNNKEL (reference sequence). CDR3 length: 19 residues. CDR3: CASSQAFARGTGLNSPLHF. CDR3 nucleotides: TGTGCCAGCAGCCAAGCCTTCGCCCGTGGGACAGGGCTGAATTCACCCCTCCACTTT.

The CDR3 nucleotides read TGTGCCAGCAGTCCGGAGCGGGGGAAGAGGGGGGGCACAGATACGCAGTATTTT. Residues: CASSPERGKRGGTDTQYF. J is TRBJ2-3 and V is TRBV12-3 or TRBV12-4; 8 bases are shared with TRBD2. This CDR3 has 18 residues. Germline trimming cut 5 bases from V and 1 base from J; bases unmatched to any gene: 14.

The V gene is TRBV7-9, the J gene TRBJ1-5, with D tentatively TRBD1 (5 bases). V lost 2 bases, J lost 5 bases, and 10 bases lay in between. Per germline, CDR1 SEHNR and CDR2 FQNEAQ (reference sequence). The CDR3 spans 14 residues. The CDR3 reads CASSLRKGDQPQHF. CDR3 coding DNA: TGTGCCAGCAGCTTACGGAAAGGGGATCAGCCCCAGCATTTT. Variable domain in full (rest from reference TRBV7-9 and TRBJ1-5): DTGVSQNPRHKITKRGQNVTFRCDPISEHNRLYWYRQTLGQGPEFLTYFQNEAQLEKSRLLSDRFSAERPKGSFSTLEIQRTEQGDSAMYLCASSLRKGDQPQHFGDGTRLSIL.

This clonotype was picked up one time. This chain connects TRBV27 to TRBJ2-7; D may be TRBD1 (6 bases). The V gene's germline CDR1 is MNHEY and CDR2 SMNVEV (reference sequence). The CDR3 extends over 14 amino acids. Trimming cost V 0 bases and J 3 bases, with 9 bases left between them. This CDR3 reads CASSLSKGVYEQYF. The DNA for the CDR3 is TGTGCCAGCAGTTTATCGAAGGGGGTCTACGAGCAGTACTTC.

V gene TRBV12-5 combines with J gene TRBJ2-2; D ambiguous. V lost 1 base and J lost 0, with 6 bases in between. Germline V gene data show CDR1 as LGHNT and CDR2 as FRNRAP. The CDR3 has 15 residues. For the CDR3, the DNA is TGTGCTAGTGGTTTGGCAGATGCGAACACCGGGGAGCTGTTTTTT. Protein sequence: CASGLADANTGELFF.

This clonotype was observed a few times. The chain combines TRBV10-2 with TRBJ2-1; D ambiguous. The V gene's germline CDR1 is WSHSY and CDR2 SAAADI. This CDR3 region has 14 residues. V was clipped by 2 bases and J by 5 bases, with 10 bases between them. Here the CDR3 DNA reads TGCGCCAGCAGTGAGCCGGGCATCAACAATGAGCAGTTCTTC. Protein: CASSEPGINNEQFF.